This is a list of T cell receptor beta chains from one sample in a study of T-cell reconstitution after alpha-beta-depleted transplantation in children. TCRdb processed the PCR reads anew with MiXCR; each CDR3 protein has one entry. In the table there are around 250,000 distinct CDR3 sequences, approximately 9.8% of which are singletons. The sequencing used PBMCs from the stem cell graft donor, collected from the stem cell graft. All receptors come from a human donor who donated a stem cell graft to a child with SCID. Both conserved end residues are part of each CDR3. Fields, in order: CDR3 protein, CDR3 DNA, clone size, J gene, D gene, V gene. The D gene is left open where the match is weak. Expanded clones get a size class; other rows say once, few or many, or leave the size out.

CDR3aa: CAIRESGESYEQFF; CDR3nt: TGTGCCATCAGAGAGTCGGGGGAGAGCTATGAGCAGTTCTTC; abundance: few; j_gene: TRBJ2-1; d_gene: .; v_gene: TRBV10-3
CDR3aa: CASSEYYRGQGEQYF; CDR3nt: TGTGCCAGCAGTGAATACTACAGGGGGCAGGGCGAGCAGTACTTC; abundance: few; j_gene: TRBJ2-7; d_gene: TRBD1; v_gene: TRBV12-3/TRBV12-4
CDR3aa: CASNNRGTEAFF; CDR3nt: TGTGCCAGCAATAACAGGGGCACTGAAGCTTTCTTT; abundance: few; j_gene: TRBJ1-1; d_gene: TRBD1; v_gene: TRBV6-5
CDR3aa: CSASVRDSPNEQFF; CDR3nt: TGCAGTGCCAGTGTGCGGGACTCGCCCAATGAGCAGTTCTTC; abundance: few; j_gene: TRBJ2-1; d_gene: .; v_gene: TRBV20-1
CDR3aa: CASSLTGSFQETQYF; CDR3nt: TGTGCCAGCAGCTTAACGGGTAGCTTCCAAGAGACCCAGTACTTC; abundance: .; j_gene: TRBJ2-5; d_gene: .; v_gene: TRBV7-9
CDR3aa: CASSEEHAVTYGYTF; CDR3nt: TGTGCCAGCAGTGAAGAACACGCCGTTACTTATGGCTACACCTTC; abundance: many; j_gene: TRBJ1-2; d_gene: .; v_gene: TRBV2
CDR3aa: CASSLGVWGEQFF; CDR3nt: TGTGCCAGCAGCCTAGGCGTTTGGGGGGAGCAGTTCTTC; abundance: many; j_gene: TRBJ2-1; d_gene: .; v_gene: TRBV9
CDR3aa: CSAKFPQAATDTQYF; CDR3nt: TGCAGTGCTAAATTCCCCCAGGCAGCCACAGATACGCAGTATTTT; abundance: .; j_gene: TRBJ2-3; d_gene: .; v_gene: TRBV20-1
CDR3aa: CASNGGGYEQYF; CDR3nt: TGTGCCAGCAACGGAGGGGGGTACGAGCAGTACTTC; abundance: .; j_gene: TRBJ2-7; d_gene: .; v_gene: TRBV6-2/TRBV6-3
CDR3aa: CASSIGQVDSPLHF; CDR3nt: TGTGCCAGCAGTATCGGACAAGTCGATTCACCCCTCCACTTT; abundance: many; j_gene: TRBJ1-6; d_gene: .; v_gene: TRBV12-3/TRBV12-4
CDR3aa: CSVADPGNTIYF; CDR3nt: TGCAGCGTTGCTGATCCTGGAAACACCATATATTTT; abundance: few; j_gene: TRBJ1-3; d_gene: .; v_gene: TRBV29-1
CDR3aa: CASSSPLRGGIRRELFF; CDR3nt: TGTGCCAGCAGTTCTCCTCTTAGGGGGGGGATCAGAAGGGAGCTGTTTTTT; abundance: many; j_gene: TRBJ2-2; d_gene: .; v_gene: TRBV12-3/TRBV12-4
CDR3aa: CSVEWDSAAAQYF; CDR3nt: TGCAGCGTTGAGTGGGACAGCGCTGCGGCCCAGTACTTC; abundance: few; j_gene: TRBJ2-5; d_gene: TRBD1; v_gene: TRBV29-1
CDR3aa: CASSPEALTTPGSYNEQFF; CDR3nt: TGTGCCAGCAGTCCCGAGGCTTTGACGACCCCTGGCTCCTACAATGAGCAGTTCTTC; abundance: few; j_gene: TRBJ2-1; d_gene: .; v_gene: TRBV12-3/TRBV12-4
CDR3aa: CASSVDGLSSYNEQFF; CDR3nt: TGTGCCAGCAGCGTAGATGGATTGAGCTCCTACAATGAGCAGTTCTTC; abundance: .; j_gene: TRBJ2-1; d_gene: .; v_gene: TRBV9
CDR3aa: CASSSGLAGGSYNEQFF; CDR3nt: TGTGCCAGCAGCAGTGGACTAGCGGGGGGCTCCTACAATGAGCAGTTCTTC; abundance: .; j_gene: TRBJ2-1; d_gene: TRBD2; v_gene: TRBV7-8
CDR3aa: CATSRDRAGANEQYF; CDR3nt: TGTGCCACCAGCAGAGATCGGGCAGGAGCTAACGAGCAGTACTTC; abundance: few; j_gene: TRBJ2-7; d_gene: .; v_gene: TRBV15
CDR3aa: CASSMDRVDGELFF; CDR3nt: TGTGCCAGCAGCATGGACAGGGTGGACGGGGAGCTGTTTTTT; abundance: .; j_gene: TRBJ2-2; d_gene: TRBD1; v_gene: TRBV5-5
CDR3aa: CASSLPMNTEAFF; CDR3nt: TGTGCCAGCAGCTTGCCCATGAACACTGAAGCTTTCTTT; abundance: many; j_gene: TRBJ1-1; d_gene: .; v_gene: TRBV12-3/TRBV12-4
CDR3aa: CAISGNPRGADTQYF; CDR3nt: TGTGCCATCAGTGGGAACCCCCGAGGCGCAGATACGCAGTATTTT; abundance: few; j_gene: TRBJ2-3; d_gene: .; v_gene: TRBV10-3
CDR3aa: CASSYGPSTGDYGYTF; CDR3nt: TGCGCCAGCAGTTATGGCCCCTCGACAGGGGACTATGGCTACACCTTC; abundance: .; j_gene: TRBJ1-2; d_gene: TRBD1; v_gene: TRBV5-1
CDR3aa: CAISEADNYGYTF; CDR3nt: TGTGCCATCAGTGAAGCGGATAACTATGGCTACACCTTC; abundance: few; j_gene: TRBJ1-2; d_gene: .; v_gene: TRBV10-3
CDR3aa: CASGFEGFSTEAFF; CDR3nt: TGCGCCAGCGGGTTCGAGGGGTTTAGCACTGAAGCTTTCTTT; abundance: few; j_gene: TRBJ1-1; d_gene: .; v_gene: TRBV5-1
CDR3aa: CASEDRASYEQYF; CDR3nt: TGTGCCAGCGAAGACAGGGCGTCCTACGAGCAGTACTTC; abundance: few; j_gene: TRBJ2-7; d_gene: TRBD1; v_gene: TRBV10-3
CDR3aa: CASSQDLVTVSQYF; CDR3nt: TGTGCCAGCAGCCAAGATCTGGTCACGGTCTCGCAGTATTTT; abundance: .; j_gene: TRBJ2-3; d_gene: .; v_gene: TRBV14
CDR3aa: CASSFLGDQETQYF; CDR3nt: TGTGCCAGCAGCTTCTTAGGCGACCAAGAGACCCAGTACTTC; abundance: many; j_gene: TRBJ2-5; d_gene: .; v_gene: TRBV7-9
CDR3aa: CASSLDVNEQFF; CDR3nt: TGTGCCAGCAGCTTAGACGTCAATGAGCAGTTCTTC; abundance: .; j_gene: TRBJ2-1; d_gene: .; v_gene: TRBV7-3
CDR3aa: CSARGTATYEQYF; CDR3nt: TGCAGTGCTAGAGGGACTGCTACCTACGAGCAGTACTTC; abundance: many; j_gene: TRBJ2-7; d_gene: .; v_gene: TRBV20-1
CDR3aa: CASSLGGKGFF; CDR3nt: TGTGCCAGCAGTTTAGGCGGTAAGGGGTTCTTC; abundance: many; j_gene: TRBJ2-1; d_gene: .; v_gene: TRBV12-3/TRBV12-4
CDR3aa: CASGAGGWTEAFF; CDR3nt: TGTGCTAGTGGCGCAGGGGGCTGGACTGAAGCTTTCTTT; abundance: .; j_gene: TRBJ1-1; d_gene: TRBD1; v_gene: TRBV12-5
CDR3aa: CASSEYSEAFF; CDR3nt: TGTGCCAGCAGTGAGTACAGTGAAGCTTTCTTT; abundance: few; j_gene: TRBJ1-1; d_gene: .; v_gene: TRBV2
CDR3aa: CASSTVVPRPSEEETQYF; CDR3nt: TGCGCCAGCAGCACCGTGGTACCCCGGCCGTCCGAGGAAGAGACCCAGTACTTC; abundance: .; j_gene: TRBJ2-5; d_gene: .; v_gene: TRBV5-1
CDR3aa: CASSLTVGSTDTQYF; CDR3nt: TGCGCCAGCAGCTTGACCGTAGGTAGCACAGATACGCAGTATTTT; abundance: .; j_gene: TRBJ2-3; d_gene: .; v_gene: TRBV5-1
CDR3aa: CASRYRDLNTEAFF; CDR3nt: TGCGCCAGCAGGTACAGGGACCTGAACACTGAAGCTTTCTTT; abundance: many; j_gene: TRBJ1-1; d_gene: .; v_gene: TRBV5-1
CDR3aa: CASSIIAGAAYEQYF; CDR3nt: TGCGCCAGCAGCATAATAGCGGGGGCCGCCTACGAGCAGTACTTC; abundance: .; j_gene: TRBJ2-7; d_gene: TRBD2; v_gene: TRBV5-1
CDR3aa: CSVREAGNTIYF; CDR3nt: TGCAGCGTTCGGGAAGCTGGAAACACCATATATTTT; abundance: many; j_gene: TRBJ1-3; d_gene: .; v_gene: TRBV29-1
CDR3aa: CASDREGFSDTQYF; CDR3nt: TGTGCCAGTGACAGGGAAGGATTTTCAGATACGCAGTATTTT; abundance: few; j_gene: TRBJ2-3; d_gene: TRBD1; v_gene: TRBV9
CDR3aa: CASSYTTGRSSGNTIYF; CDR3nt: TGCGCCAGCAGCTATACAACGGGACGGAGCTCTGGAAACACCATATATTTT; abundance: .; j_gene: TRBJ1-3; d_gene: .; v_gene: TRBV5-1
CDR3aa: CASSLQGARDTEAFF; CDR3nt: TGCGCCAGCAGCCTCCAGGGGGCAAGGGACACTGAAGCTTTCTTT; abundance: .; j_gene: TRBJ1-1; d_gene: TRBD1; v_gene: TRBV5-1
CDR3aa: CASSSKRDRAHQPQHF; CDR3nt: TGTGCCAGCAGCTCAAAGCGGGACAGAGCACATCAGCCCCAGCATTTT; abundance: few; j_gene: TRBJ1-5; d_gene: .; v_gene: TRBV21-1
CDR3aa: CATSDFGGDPQYF; CDR3nt: TGTGCCACCAGTGATTTTGGGGGAGATCCGCAGTATTTT; abundance: few; j_gene: TRBJ2-3; d_gene: .; v_gene: TRBV24-1
CDR3aa: CASRSGPSSYNEQFF; CDR3nt: TGTGCCAGCAGATCGGGACCGAGCTCCTACAATGAGCAGTTCTTC; abundance: few; j_gene: TRBJ2-1; d_gene: .; v_gene: TRBV27
CDR3aa: CASTLGGPNTEAFF; CDR3nt: TGTGCCAGCACCCTAGGGGGACCGAACACTGAAGCTTTCTTT; abundance: .; j_gene: TRBJ1-1; d_gene: .; v_gene: TRBV27
CDR3aa: CASSAREMGANTEAFF; CDR3nt: TGTGCCAGCAGCGCTCGAGAGATGGGGGCGAACACTGAAGCTTTCTTT; abundance: few; j_gene: TRBJ1-1; d_gene: .; v_gene: TRBV9
CDR3aa: CASSLSVDSYNEQFF; CDR3nt: TGCGCCAGCAGCTTGAGCGTGGACTCCTACAATGAGCAGTTCTTC; abundance: few; j_gene: TRBJ2-1; d_gene: .; v_gene: TRBV5-1
CDR3aa: CASSSRGDTQYF; CDR3nt: TGTGCCAGCAGTTCCAGGGGAGATACGCAGTATTTT; abundance: .; j_gene: TRBJ2-3; d_gene: .; v_gene: TRBV6-6
CDR3aa: CASSGGGEGEQFF; CDR3nt: TGCGCCAGCAGCGGCGGGGGGGAGGGTGAGCAGTTCTTC; abundance: few; j_gene: TRBJ2-1; d_gene: TRBD2; v_gene: TRBV5-1
CDR3aa: CSARDTLNTEAFF; CDR3nt: TGCAGTGCTAGAGACACCCTTAACACTGAAGCTTTCTTT; abundance: few; j_gene: TRBJ1-1; d_gene: .; v_gene: TRBV20-1
CDR3aa: CASSLRTGEQYF; CDR3nt: TGCGCCAGCAGCTTACGGACTGGCGAGCAGTACTTC; abundance: few; j_gene: TRBJ2-7; d_gene: .; v_gene: TRBV5-1
CDR3aa: CATSEGSNQPQHF; CDR3nt: TGTGCCACCAGTGAGGGTAGCAATCAGCCCCAGCATTTT; abundance: few; j_gene: TRBJ1-5; d_gene: .; v_gene: TRBV24-1
CDR3aa: CASSEARWYGYTF; CDR3nt: TGCGCCAGCAGTGAGGCGCGTTGGTATGGCTACACCTTC; abundance: few; j_gene: TRBJ1-2; d_gene: .; v_gene: TRBV10-2
CDR3aa: CATSNTGGDADTQYF; CDR3nt: TGTGCCACCAGCAATACAGGGGGCGACGCAGATACGCAGTATTTT; abundance: .; j_gene: TRBJ2-3; d_gene: TRBD1; v_gene: TRBV24-1
CDR3aa: CASSLTPPTGTNEKLFF; CDR3nt: TGTGCCAGCAGCTTGACACCACCGACAGGAACTAATGAAAAACTGTTTTTT; abundance: .; j_gene: TRBJ1-4; d_gene: .; v_gene: TRBV7-4
CDR3aa: CASSGTGSGKSMNTEAFF; CDR3nt: TGTGCCAGCAGCGGAACAGGGTCGGGAAAGAGCATGAACACTGAAGCTTTCTTT; abundance: many; j_gene: TRBJ1-1; d_gene: .; v_gene: TRBV9